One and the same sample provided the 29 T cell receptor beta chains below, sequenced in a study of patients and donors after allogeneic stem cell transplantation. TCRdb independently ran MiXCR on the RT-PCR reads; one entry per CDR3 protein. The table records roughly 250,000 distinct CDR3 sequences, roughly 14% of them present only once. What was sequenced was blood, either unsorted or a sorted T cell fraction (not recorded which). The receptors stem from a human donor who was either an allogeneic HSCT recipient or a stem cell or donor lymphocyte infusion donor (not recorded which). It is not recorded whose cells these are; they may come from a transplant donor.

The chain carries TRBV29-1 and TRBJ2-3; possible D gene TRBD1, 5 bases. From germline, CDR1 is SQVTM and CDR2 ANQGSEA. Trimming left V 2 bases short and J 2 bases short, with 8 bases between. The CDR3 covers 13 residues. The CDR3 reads CSVENRITDTQYF. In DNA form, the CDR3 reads TGCAGCGTTGAAAACAGGATCACAGATACGCAGTATTTT.

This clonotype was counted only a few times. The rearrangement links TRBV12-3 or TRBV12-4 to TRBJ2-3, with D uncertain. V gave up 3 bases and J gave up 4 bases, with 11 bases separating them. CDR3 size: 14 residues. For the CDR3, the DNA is TGTGCCAGCAGTTTTTTGCCCGCCCCAGATACGCAGTATTTT. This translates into CASSFLPAPDTQYF.

The CDR3 sequence is CASSPGTGRMNTEAFF. The CDR3 DNA reads as TGTGCCAGCAGCCCCGGGACAGGGAGGATGAACACTGAAGCTTTCTTT. The chain carries TRBV6-1 and TRBJ1-1; 9 bases are shared with TRBD1. Germline V gene sequence: CDR1 MNHNS, CDR2 SASEGT. With 6 bases clipped from V and 0 bases from J, the junction kept 8 bases outside the gene matches. This CDR3 is 16 amino acids long.

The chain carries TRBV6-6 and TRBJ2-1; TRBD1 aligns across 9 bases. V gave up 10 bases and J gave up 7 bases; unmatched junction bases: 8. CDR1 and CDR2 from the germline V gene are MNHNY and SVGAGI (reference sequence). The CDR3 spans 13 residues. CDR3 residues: CAMSRDRVNEQFF. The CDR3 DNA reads TGTGCCATGTCCCGGGACAGGGTGAATGAGCAGTTCTTC.

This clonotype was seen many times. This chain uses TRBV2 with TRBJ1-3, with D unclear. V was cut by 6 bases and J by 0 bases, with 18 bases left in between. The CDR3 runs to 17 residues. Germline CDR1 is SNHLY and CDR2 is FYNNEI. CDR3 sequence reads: CASRPTSGVGSGNTIYF. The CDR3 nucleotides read TGTGCCAGCAGGCCGACGTCGGGTGTTGGCTCTGGAAACACCATATATTTT.

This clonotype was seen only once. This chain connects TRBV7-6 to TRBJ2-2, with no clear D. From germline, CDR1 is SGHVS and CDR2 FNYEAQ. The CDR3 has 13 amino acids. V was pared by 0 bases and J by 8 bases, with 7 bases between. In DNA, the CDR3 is TGTGCCAGCAGCTTAGCGGATAGGGGGGAGCTGTTTTTT. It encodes CASSLADRGELFF.

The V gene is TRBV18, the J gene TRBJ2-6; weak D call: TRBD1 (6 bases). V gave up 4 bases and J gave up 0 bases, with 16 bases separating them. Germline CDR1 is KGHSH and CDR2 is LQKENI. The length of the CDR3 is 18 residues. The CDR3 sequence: CASSRDNWRSSGANVLTF. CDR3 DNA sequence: TGTGCCAGCTCACGGGACAACTGGAGGAGCTCTGGGGCCAACGTCCTGACTTTC.

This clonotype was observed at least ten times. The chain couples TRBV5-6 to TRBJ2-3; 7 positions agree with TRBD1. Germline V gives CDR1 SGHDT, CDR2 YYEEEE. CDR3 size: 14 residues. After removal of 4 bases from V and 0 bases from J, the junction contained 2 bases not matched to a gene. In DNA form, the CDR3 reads TGTGCCAGCAGCGTGGGACAGAGCACAGATACGCAGTATTTT. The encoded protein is CASSVGQSTDTQYF.

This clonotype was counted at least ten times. The CDR3 sequence is CASSQGSGGQETQYF. DNA for the CDR3: TGTGCCAGCAGCCAAGGTAGCGGGGGACAAGAGACCCAGTACTTC. J is TRBJ2-5 and V is TRBV3-1, with 9 positions matching TRBD2. The CDR3 runs to 15 residues. V shed 1 base, J shed 2 bases, and the junction held 2 bases outside the gene matches. Germline assignment: CDR1 LGHDT and CDR2 YNNKEL (reference sequence).

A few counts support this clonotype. Here the CDR3 DNA reads TGTGCCAGCAGCCCCCAGACAGGGGGCAGGGTAGAGACCCAGTACTTC. Amino acid sequence: CASSPQTGGRVETQYF. The V call is TRBV11-2, the J call TRBJ2-5; 10 positions match TRBD1. CDR3 length: 16 amino acids. Germline V CDR1 and CDR2: SGHAT, FQNNGV. V shed 5 bases, J shed 4 bases, and the junction held 10 bases outside the gene matches.

The CDR3 DNA reads TGCAGCGGGGCCCGGGGCTACAATGAGCAGTTCTTC. It codes for CSGARGYNEQFF. The V gene is TRBV29-1, the J gene TRBJ2-1, with D possibly matching TRBD2 (5 bases). The V gene's germline CDR1 is SQVTM and CDR2 ANQGSEA. Trimming left V 7 bases short and J 3 bases short, with 10 bases between. The CDR3 has 12 residues.

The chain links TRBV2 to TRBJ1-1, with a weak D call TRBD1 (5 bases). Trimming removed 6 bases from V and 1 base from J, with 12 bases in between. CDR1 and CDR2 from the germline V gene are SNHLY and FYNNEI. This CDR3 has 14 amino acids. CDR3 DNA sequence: TGTGCCAGCAGCTACAGGACCCAGAACACTGAAGCTTTCTTT. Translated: CASSYRTQNTEAFF.

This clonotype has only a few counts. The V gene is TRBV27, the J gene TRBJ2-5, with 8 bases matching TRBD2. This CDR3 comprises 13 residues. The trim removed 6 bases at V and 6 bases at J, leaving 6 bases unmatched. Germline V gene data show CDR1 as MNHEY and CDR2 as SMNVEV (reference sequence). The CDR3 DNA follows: TGTGCCAGCAGCCAGACGGGAGGGAAGACCCAGTACTTC. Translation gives CASSQTGGKTQYF.

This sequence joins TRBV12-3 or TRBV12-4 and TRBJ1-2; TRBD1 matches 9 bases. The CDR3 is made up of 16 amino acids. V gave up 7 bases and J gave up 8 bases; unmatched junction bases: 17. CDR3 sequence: CASNPDRGRGIGGYTF. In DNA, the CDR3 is TGTGCCAGCAACCCGGACAGGGGCCGGGGAATCGGAGGCTACACCTTC.

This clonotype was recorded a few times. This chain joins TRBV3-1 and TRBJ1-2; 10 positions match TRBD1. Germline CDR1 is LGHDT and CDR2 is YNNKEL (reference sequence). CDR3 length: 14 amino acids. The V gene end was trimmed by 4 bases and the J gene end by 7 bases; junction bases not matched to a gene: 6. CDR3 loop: CASSPDRGQSGYTF. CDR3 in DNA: TGTGCCAGCAGCCCAGACAGGGGGCAGTCTGGCTACACCTTC.

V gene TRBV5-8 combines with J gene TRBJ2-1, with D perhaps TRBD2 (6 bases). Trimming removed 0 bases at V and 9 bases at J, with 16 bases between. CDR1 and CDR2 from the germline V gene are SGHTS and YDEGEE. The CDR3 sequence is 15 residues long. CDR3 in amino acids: CASSLVGLARAEQFF. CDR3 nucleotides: TGTGCCAGCAGCTTGGTTGGGCTAGCGCGCGCTGAGCAGTTCTTC.

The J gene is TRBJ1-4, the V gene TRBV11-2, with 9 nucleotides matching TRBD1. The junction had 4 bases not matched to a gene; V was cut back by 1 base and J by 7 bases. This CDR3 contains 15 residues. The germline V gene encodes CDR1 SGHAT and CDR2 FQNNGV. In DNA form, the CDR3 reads TGTGCCAGCAGCTTAGGGGACAGGGAGGCTGAAAAACTGTTTTTT. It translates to CASSLGDREAEKLFF.

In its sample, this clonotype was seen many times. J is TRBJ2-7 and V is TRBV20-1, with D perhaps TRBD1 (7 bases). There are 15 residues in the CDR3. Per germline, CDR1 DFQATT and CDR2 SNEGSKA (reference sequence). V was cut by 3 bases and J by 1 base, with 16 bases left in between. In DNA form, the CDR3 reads TGCAGTGCTAGGCCTGACAGGGCGGGATCCTACGAGCAGTACTTC. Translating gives CSARPDRAGSYEQYF.

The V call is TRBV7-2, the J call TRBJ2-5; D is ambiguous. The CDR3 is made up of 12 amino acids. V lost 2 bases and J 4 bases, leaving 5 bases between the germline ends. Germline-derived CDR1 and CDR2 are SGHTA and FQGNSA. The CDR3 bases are TGTGCCAGCAGCTTACAGAGAGAGACCCAGTACTTC. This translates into CASSLQRETQYF.

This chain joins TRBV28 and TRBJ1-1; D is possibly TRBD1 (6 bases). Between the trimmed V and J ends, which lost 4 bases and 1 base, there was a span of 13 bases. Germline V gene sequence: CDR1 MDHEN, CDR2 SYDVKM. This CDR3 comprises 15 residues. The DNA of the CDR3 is TGTGCCAGCAGTTCTTGGACAGCCAAGAACACTGAAGCTTTCTTT. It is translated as CASSSWTAKNTEAFF.

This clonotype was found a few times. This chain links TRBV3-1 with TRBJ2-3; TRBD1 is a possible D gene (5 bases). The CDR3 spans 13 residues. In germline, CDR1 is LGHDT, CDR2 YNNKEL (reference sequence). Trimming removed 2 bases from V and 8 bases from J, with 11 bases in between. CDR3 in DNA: TGTGCCAGCAGCCAACTTGGGGCGGTTACGCAGTATTTT. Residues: CASSQLGAVTQYF.

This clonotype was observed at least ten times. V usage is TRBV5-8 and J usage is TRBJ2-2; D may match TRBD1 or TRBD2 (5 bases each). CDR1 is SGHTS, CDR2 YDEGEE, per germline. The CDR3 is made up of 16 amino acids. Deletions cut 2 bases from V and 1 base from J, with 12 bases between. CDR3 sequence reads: CASSFKGRENTGELFF. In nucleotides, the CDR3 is TGTGCCAGCAGCTTTAAGGGACGTGAGAACACCGGGGAGCTGTTTTTT. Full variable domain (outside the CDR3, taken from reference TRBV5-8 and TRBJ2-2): EAGVTQSPTHLIKTRGQQATLRCSPISGHTSVYWYQQALGLGLQFLLWYDEGEERNRGNFPPRFSGRQFPNYSSELNVNALELEDSALYLCASSFKGRENTGELFFGEGSRLTVL.

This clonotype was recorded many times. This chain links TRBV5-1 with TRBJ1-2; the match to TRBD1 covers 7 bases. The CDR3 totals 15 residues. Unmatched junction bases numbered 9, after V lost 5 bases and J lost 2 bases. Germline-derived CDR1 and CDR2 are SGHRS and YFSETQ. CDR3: CASRRGTEGNYGYTF. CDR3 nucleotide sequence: TGCGCCAGCAGACGAGGGACAGAAGGAAACTATGGCTACACCTTC.

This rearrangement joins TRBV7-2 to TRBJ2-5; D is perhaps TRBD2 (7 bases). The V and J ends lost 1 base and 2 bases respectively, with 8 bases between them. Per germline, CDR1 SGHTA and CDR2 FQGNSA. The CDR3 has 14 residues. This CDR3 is CASSLEGGQETQYF. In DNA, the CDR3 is TGTGCCAGCAGCTTAGAGGGGGGGCAAGAGACCCAGTACTTC.

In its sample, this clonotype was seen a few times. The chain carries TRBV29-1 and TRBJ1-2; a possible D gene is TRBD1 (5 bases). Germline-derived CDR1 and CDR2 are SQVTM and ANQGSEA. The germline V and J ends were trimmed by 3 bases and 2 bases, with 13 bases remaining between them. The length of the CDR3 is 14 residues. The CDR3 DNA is TGCAGCGTTGAGTGGTGGGGCTCGAACTATGGCTACACCTTC. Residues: CSVEWWGSNYGYTF.

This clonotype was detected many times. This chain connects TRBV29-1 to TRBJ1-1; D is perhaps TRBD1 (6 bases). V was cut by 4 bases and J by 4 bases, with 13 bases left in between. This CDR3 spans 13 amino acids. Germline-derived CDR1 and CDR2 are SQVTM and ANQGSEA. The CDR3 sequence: CSVVSRGGTEAFF. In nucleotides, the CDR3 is TGCAGCGTTGTATCCAGGGGTGGCACTGAAGCTTTCTTT.

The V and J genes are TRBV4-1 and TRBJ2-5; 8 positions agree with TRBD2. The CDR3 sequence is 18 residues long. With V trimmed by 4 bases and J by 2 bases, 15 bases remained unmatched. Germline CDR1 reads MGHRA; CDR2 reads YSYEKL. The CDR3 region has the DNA TGCGCCAGCAGCCCCGGGACTAGTTCTAGATCGGGGCAAGAGACCCAGTACTTC. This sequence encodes CASSPGTSSRSGQETQYF.

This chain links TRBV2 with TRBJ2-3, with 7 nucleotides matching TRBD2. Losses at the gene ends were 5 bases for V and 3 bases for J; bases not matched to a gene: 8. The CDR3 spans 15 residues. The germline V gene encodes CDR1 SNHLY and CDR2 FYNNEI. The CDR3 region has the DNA TGTGCCAGCAGTCTCGAGAATAGCGGGACAGATACGCAGTATTTT. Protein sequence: CASSLENSGTDTQYF.

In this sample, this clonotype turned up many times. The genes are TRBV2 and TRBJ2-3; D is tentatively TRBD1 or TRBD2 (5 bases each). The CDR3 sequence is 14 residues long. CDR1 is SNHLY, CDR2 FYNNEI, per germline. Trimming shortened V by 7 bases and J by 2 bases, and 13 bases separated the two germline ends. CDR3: CASKGRQHTDTQYF. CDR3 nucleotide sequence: TGTGCCAGCAAGGGGAGACAGCACACAGATACGCAGTATTTT.